The 13 T cell receptor beta chains reported below all come from one sample, sequenced in a study of CD8+CD57+ T cells in acquired aplastic anemia. Study findings and constraints: Both total CD4+ and CD8+ pools in patients were more diverse than CD8+CD57+ cells.

TCR beta VDJ combinations and CDR3 sequences were profiled from genomic DNA. TCRdb itself ran the reads through MiXCR, one entry per CDR3 protein. The data hold around 21,000 distinct CDR3 sequences, with 30% to 50% observed a single time. Individuals selected for sequencing had exhibited CD8+CD57+ cell expansion on flow cytometry. These receptors are not linked to any known antigen. The specimen was CD8+CD57+ T cells sorted from PBMCs. Subset here: bead-enriched CD8+CD57+ effector memory T cells from SAA patients. These receptors came from a human donor with aplastic anemia.

V and J are TRBV7-9 and TRBJ2-5, with D possibly matching TRBD2 (6 bases). The CDR3 has 13 residues. V dropped 5 bases and J dropped 5 bases, with 12 bases sitting between them. Germline V gene data show CDR1 as SEHNR and CDR2 as FQNEAQ (reference sequence). The CDR3 is CASSPEGIETQYF. The CDR3 DNA sequence: TGTGCCAGCAGCCCGGAGGGGATCGAGACCCAGTACTTC. Complete variable domain (other parts from reference TRBV7-9 and TRBJ2-5): DTGVSQNPRHKITKRGQNVTFRCDPISEHNRLYWYRQTLGQGPEFLTYFQNEAQLEKSRLLSDRFSAERPKGSFSTLEIQRTEQGDSAMYLCASSPEGIETQYFGPGTRLLVL.

The J gene is TRBJ2-7, the V gene TRBV7-6, with 7 bases identical to TRBD1. The length of the CDR3 is 15 residues. Trimming took 5 bases from V and 5 from J; bases not matched to a gene: 12. In germline, CDR1 is SGHVS, CDR2 FNYEAQ. CDR3: CASSGNSGGSNEQYF. CDR3 DNA sequence: TGTGCCAGCAGCGGGAACTCAGGGGGTAGTAACGAGCAGTACTTC.

This clonotype was counted many times. The chain couples TRBV25-1 to TRBJ2-7; TRBD1 is a possible D gene (6 bases). V dropped 3 bases and J dropped 0 bases, with 12 bases sitting between them. The CDR3 totals 15 residues. Looked up from germline, CDR1 is MGHDK and CDR2 is SYGVNS. CDR3 in amino acids: CASSDGRGSSYEQYF. The CDR3 nucleotides read TGTGCCAGCAGTGATGGCAGGGGATCCTCCTACGAGCAGTACTTC.

V gene TRBV7-3 combines with J gene TRBJ2-2; D gene ambiguous. There are 12 residues in the CDR3. V was pared by 4 bases and J by 3 bases, with 3 bases between. Germline V CDR1 and CDR2: SGHTA, FQGTGA. The CDR3, as DNA: TGTGCCAGCAGCTCAGACACCGGGGAGCTGTTTTTT. This gives the protein CASSSDTGELFF.

The chain combines TRBV6-5 with TRBJ1-6; unclear D gene. Germline CDR1 and CDR2: MNHEY and SVGAGI. Trimming removed 6 bases from V and 7 bases from J, with 10 bases in between. The CDR3 has 13 amino acids. CDR3 loop: CASRPTENSPLHF. The DNA for the CDR3 is TGTGCCAGCAGACCCACAGAGAATTCACCCCTCCACTTT.

This clonotype was counted a single time. Relative to the germline gene, one junction end is altered; a read error may explain this. The CDR3 DNA reads as TGTGCTAGCAGCTTAGCCTCCGGGACCCAAGAGACCCAGTACTTC. Protein product: CASSLASGTQETQYF. The chain is built from TRBV7-7 and TRBJ2-5; TRBD1 or TRBD2 may be the D gene (5 bases each). The CDR3 has 15 amino acids. Germline CDR1 and CDR2: SSHAT and FNYEAQ (reference sequence).

The chain combines TRBV7-8 with TRBJ2-1; 7 positions match TRBD2. The CDR3 totals 15 residues. Germline V gene sequence: CDR1 SGHVS, CDR2 FQNEAQ. The V gene end was trimmed by 5 bases and the J gene end by 6 bases; junction bases not matched to a gene: 10. This CDR3 is CASSPRWTSANEQFF. The CDR3 DNA reads as TGTGCCAGCAGCCCAAGGTGGACTAGTGCCAATGAGCAGTTCTTC.

This clonotype showed up just a few times. This chain links TRBV15 with TRBJ1-5; D remains ambiguous. Trimming pared 3 bases from V and 9 bases from J, leaving 12 bases between. The length of the CDR3 is 13 residues. Germline V CDR1 and CDR2: LNHNV, YYDKDF (reference sequence). CDR3 region: CATSSPPMGPQHF. The CDR3 DNA follows: TGTGCCACCAGCAGCCCACCGATGGGGCCCCAGCATTTT.

J is TRBJ1-1 and V is TRBV5-1; D gene unclear. Between the trimmed V and J ends, which lost 4 bases and 1 base, there was a span of 5 bases. This CDR3 is built from 12 residues. Looked up from germline, CDR1 is SGHRS and CDR2 is YFSETQ. For the CDR3, the DNA is TGCGCCAGCAGCCCTGAGAACACTGAAGCTTTCTTT. Its protein is CASSPENTEAFF.

This clonotype was observed a handful of times. The rearrangement links TRBV14 to TRBJ2-1; 7 bases are shared with TRBD2. CDR1 is SGHDN and CDR2 is FVKESK in the germline V gene. The V segment lost 1 base and the J segment 10 bases; nucleotides outside the gene matches: 7. The CDR3 totals 14 residues. The CDR3 sequence is CASSQGGGWYEQFF. CDR3 nucleotides: TGTGCCAGCAGCCAAGGCGGGGGTTGGTACGAGCAGTTCTTC.

The rearrangement uses TRBV20-1 and TRBJ1-5; D possibly corresponds to TRBD1 (6 bases). V lost 0 bases, J lost 14 bases, and 17 bases lay in between. The germline V gene encodes CDR1 DFQATT and CDR2 SNEGSKA (reference sequence). The CDR3 consists of 13 residues. The CDR3 reads CSARDPGTSYEHF. The CDR3 DNA is TGCAGTGCTAGAGATCCCGGGACAAGCTACGAGCATTTT.

This rearrangement joins TRBV3-1 to TRBJ2-5; D tentatively reads TRBD1 or TRBD2 (5 bases each). Trimming took 3 bases from V and 3 from J, leaving 14 bases between them. The germline CDR1 and CDR2 sequences are LGHDT and YNNKEL (reference sequence). This CDR3 is built from 15 residues. Written as DNA, the CDR3 is TGTGCCAGCAGCCATGTGGGGGAAAGTGAAGAGACCCAGTACTTC. It encodes CASSHVGESEETQYF.

This clonotype was picked up one time. The chain combines TRBV24-1 with TRBJ1-1; tentatively, D is TRBD1 (5 bases). The germline V gene encodes CDR1 KGHDR and CDR2 SFDVKD. CDR3 length: 15 amino acids. V lost 5 bases and J lost 4, with 16 bases in between. The CDR3 sequence is CATSAGDSRSTEAFF. CDR3 nucleotides: TGTGCCACCAGTGCCGGGGACTCTAGGAGCACTGAAGCTTTCTTT.